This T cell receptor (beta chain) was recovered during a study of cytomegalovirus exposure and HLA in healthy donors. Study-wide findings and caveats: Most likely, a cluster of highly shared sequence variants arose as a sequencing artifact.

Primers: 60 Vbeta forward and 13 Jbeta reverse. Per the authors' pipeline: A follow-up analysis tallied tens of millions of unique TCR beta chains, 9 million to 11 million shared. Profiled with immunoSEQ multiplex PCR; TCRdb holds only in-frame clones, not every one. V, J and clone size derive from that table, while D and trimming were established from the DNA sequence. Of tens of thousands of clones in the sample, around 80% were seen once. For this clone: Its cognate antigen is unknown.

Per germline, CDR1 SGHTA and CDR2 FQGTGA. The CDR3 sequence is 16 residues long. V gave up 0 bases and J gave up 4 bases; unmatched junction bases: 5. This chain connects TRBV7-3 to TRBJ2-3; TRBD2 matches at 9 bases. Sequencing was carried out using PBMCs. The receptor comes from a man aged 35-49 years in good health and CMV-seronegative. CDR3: CASSLTAGGFPDTQYF. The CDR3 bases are TGTGCCAGCAGCTTAACAGCGGGAGGCTTCCCAGATACGCAGTATTTT.